Listed below are T cell receptor beta chains from one sample, sequenced in a study of CD8 T cells in Susac syndrome. TCRdb fed the immunoSEQ multiplex PCR reads into MiXCR, producing one record per CDR3 protein. The data hold about 140,000 distinct CDR3 sequences, with 85% to 95% observed a single time. Specimen: CD4+ T cells from PBMCs. These receptor sequences come from a human donor with Susac syndrome. The CDR3 runs from the conserved cysteine through the conserved F or W. D genes are given only for firm matches. A row's size may be missing; if present it is once, few, many or a size class.

>TRBV4-3|TRBJ1-2|.|few
TGCGCCAGCAGCCAAGAGGTTGGAGTGTCCTATGGCTACACCTTC
CASSQEVGVSYGYTF
>TRBV12-5|TRBJ1-1|.|.
TGTGCTAGTGGTTTGCCCCCCGGTCTGGGCACTGAAGCTTTCTTT
CASGLPPGLGTEAFF
>TRBV12-3/TRBV12-4|TRBJ2-1|TRBD1|.
TGTGCCAGCAGTTTAAACACAGGGGGCATCGATGAGCAGTTCTTC
CASSLNTGGIDEQFF
>TRBV5-1|TRBJ2-5|.|.
TGCGCCAGCAGCTTGGACCCCGACGTCGGGACCCAGTACTTC
CASSLDPDVGTQYF
>TRBV28|TRBJ1-3|.|.
TGTGCCAGCAGTTTAGGTCTTGGAAACACCATATATTTT
CASSLGLGNTIYF
>TRBV18|TRBJ1-1|TRBD1|once
TGTGCCAGCTCACAGAGCCCAGGACAGGGTTTTGAAGCTTTCTTT
CASSQSPGQGFEAFF
>TRBV4-1|TRBJ1-6|.|.
TGCGCCAGCAGCCAAGAGCAGCCGCAACTTAATTCACCCCTCCACTTT
CASSQEQPQLNSPLHF
>TRBV6-6|TRBJ1-2|.|.
TGTGCCAGCACCCTGGCCGGTAACTATGGCTACACCTTC
CASTLAGNYGYTF
>TRBV10-3|TRBJ2-6|TRBD1|.
TGTGCCATCAGTGAGTGGACAGGGACTGAGGGGGCCAACGTCCTGACTTTC
CAISEWTGTEGANVLTF
>TRBV9|TRBJ2-1|.|.
TGTGCCAGCAGCGTAGGGATGGGACCGAACTACAATGAGCAGTTCTTC
CASSVGMGPNYNEQFF
>TRBV7-6|TRBJ2-3|.|.
TGTGCCAGCAGCTACGGCCGTGGAGATACGCAGTATTTT
CASSYGRGDTQYF
>TRBV28|TRBJ2-5|.|.
TGTGCCAGCAGTTTACCTGACGGTAAAGAGACCCAGTACTTC
CASSLPDGKETQYF
>TRBV7-2|TRBJ2-5|TRBD2|.
TGTGCCAGCAGCCCCCAGGGACTAGGTCGCCAAGAGACCCAGTACTTC
CASSPQGLGRQETQYF
>TRBV10-3|TRBJ1-5|.|.
TGTGCCATCAGTGATTGGACCCCGGGCGGGCAGCCCCAGCATTTT
CAISDWTPGGQPQHF
>TRBV20-1|TRBJ2-5|TRBD2|.
TGCAGTGCTCATCTGGGACTAGCGGGGCCAGAGACCCAGTACTTC
CSAHLGLAGPETQYF
>TRBV6-6|TRBJ2-7|TRBD1|.
TGTGCCAGCAGAAGCGAAGGGGGCGGCGAGCAGTACTTC
CASRSEGGGEQYF
>TRBV7-2|TRBJ2-5|.|.
TGTGCCAGCAGCTTAGTTCAGGGGACGGGCCAAGAGACCCAGTACTTC
CASSLVQGTGQETQYF
>TRBV20-1|TRBJ2-7|.|.
TGCAGTGCTAGCGGGGCGACCTACGAGCAGTACTTC
CSASGATYEQYF
>TRBV30|TRBJ2-5|.|.
TGTGCCTGGAGTATTCAGGTGGGGCGCCAAGAGACCCAGTACTTC
CAWSIQVGRQETQYF
>TRBV30|TRBJ1-1|.|.
TGTGCCTGGAATAAGGGGATGAACACTGAAGCTTTCTTT
CAWNKGMNTEAFF
>TRBV9|TRBJ2-7|.|.
TGTGCCAGCAGCGCAAAAGGAGGCTACGAGCAGTACTTC
CASSAKGGYEQYF
>TRBV20-1|TRBJ2-4|.|.
TGCAGTGCTGGGGGCAAAAACATTCAGTACTTC
CSAGGKNIQYF
>TRBV4-1|TRBJ2-1|TRBD2|.
TGCGCCAGCAGCCAGGGGCGGGGGTCCTCCTACAATGAGCAGTTCTTC
CASSQGRGSSYNEQFF
>TRBV19|TRBJ1-2|.|.
TGTGCCAGTAGTACCCGCGCGGGAAACTATGGCTACACCTTC
CASSTRAGNYGYTF
>TRBV30|TRBJ2-7|.|.
TGTGCCTGGAGTGTGATGTACCTAAGGACAGTCTCCTACGAGCAGTACTTC
CAWSVMYLRTVSYEQYF
>TRBV3-1|TRBJ2-7|TRBD1|.
TGTGCCAGCAGCGACAGGGCCTCCTACGAGCAGTACTTC
CASSDRASYEQYF